Below are 24 T cell receptor beta chains sequenced from a single sample in a study of shared clonotypes between healthy human individuals. The method was immunoSEQ multiplex PCR; TCRdb's version includes in-frame clones alone and lacks a portion of them. The top ten hold about 0.37% of the sample, which has millions of clones, approximately 93% seen once. The sequencing input was naive CD4+ T cells from PBMCs. Subset here: CD45RA+ positively selected. These TCRs come from a man aged 18-30 years in good health. Some clones in this sample may be carry-over from other donors' samples.

On this clone: Additional DNA sequences in this sample encode the identical CDR3. The rearrangement uses TRBV5-1 and TRBJ1-2; possible D gene TRBD1, 5 bases. CDR1 is SGHRS, CDR2 YFSETQ, per germline. Trimming removed 4 bases from V and 2 bases from J, with 12 bases in between. The CDR3 sequence is 14 residues long. This chain's CDR3 is CASSLGRGNYGYTF. The CDR3 DNA reads as TGCGCCAGCAGCCTGGGCCGGGGGAACTATGGCTACACCTTC. Supplemented by reference TRBV5-1 and TRBJ1-2, the full variable domain reads KAGVTQTPRYLIKTRGQQVTLSCSPISGHRSVSWYQQTPGQGLQFLFEYFSETQRNKGNFPGRFSGRQFSNSRSEMNVSTLELGDSALYLCASSLGRGNYGYTFGSGTRLTVV.

The gene calls are TRBV14 and TRBJ2-6; D call uncertain. This CDR3 has 14 residues. The germline V gene has CDR1 SGHDN and CDR2 FVKESK. Deletions cut 4 bases from V and 0 bases from J, with 4 bases between. The DNA for the CDR3 is TGTGCCAGCAGCCGCACCTCTGGGGCCAACGTCCTGACTTTC. Encoded protein: CASSRTSGANVLTF.

The chain joins TRBV15 to TRBJ2-5, with D tentatively TRBD1 (6 bases). Germline CDR1 and CDR2: LNHNV and YYDKDF (reference sequence). The CDR3 has 19 residues. V was pared by 5 bases and J by 6 bases, with 31 bases between. As DNA, the CDR3 is TGTGCCACCAGCGGCGACCGACCAGGACAGTCCCTTGAGATAAAGACCCAGTACTTC. This encodes CATSGDRPGQSLEIKTQYF.

V is TRBV4-2 and J is TRBJ2-7; 9 positions agree with TRBD1. Looked up from germline, CDR1 is LGHNA and CDR2 is YNFKEQ. Unmatched junction bases numbered 7, after V lost 0 bases and J lost 4 bases. The length of the CDR3 is 16 residues. The CDR3: CASSQELGTGRYEQYF. The CDR3 DNA sequence: TGTGCCAGCAGCCAAGAATTGGGGACAGGGCGGTACGAGCAGTACTTC.

To note about this clone: This specimen includes other DNA sequences encoding the same CDR3. This chain uses TRBV2 with TRBJ2-7; D gene unclear. Trimming took off 6 bases at V and 1 base at J, with 7 bases between the two ends. Per the germline V gene, CDR1 is SNHLY and CDR2 is FYNNEI. This CDR3 region has 12 residues. The CDR3 nucleotides are TGTGCCAGCAGGACGGAATCCTACGAGCAGTACTTC. Encoded protein: CASRTESYEQYF.

The chain employs TRBV5-6 and TRBJ2-5; D is unclear. This CDR3 region has 15 residues. Trimming removed 0 bases from V and 0 bases from J, with 9 bases in between. CDR1 is SGHDT and CDR2 is YYEEEE in the germline V gene. The CDR3 coding sequence is TGTGCCAGCAGCTTGGAGTTCAACCACCAAGAGACCCAGTACTTC. Amino acids: CASSLEFNHQETQYF.

V is TRBV9 and J is TRBJ1-1; D gene unclear. Germline CDR1 is SGDLS and CDR2 is YYNGEE. Trimming removed 0 bases at V and 0 bases at J, with 9 bases between. The CDR3 sequence is 15 residues long. CDR3 in amino acids: CASSVGINLNTEAFF. CDR3 nucleotides: TGTGCCAGCAGCGTAGGTATTAACCTGAACACTGAAGCTTTCTTT.

The chain employs TRBV5-4 and TRBJ1-1; 9 nucleotides align to TRBD1. The CDR3 is 13 residues long. V shed 0 bases and J 10 bases; nucleotides not matched to a gene: 4. CDR1 and CDR2 (germline): SGHNT, YYREEE (reference sequence). The CDR3 loop reads CASSLEQGAGAFF. CDR3 nucleotide sequence: TGTGCCAGCAGCTTGGAACAGGGGGCTGGAGCTTTCTTT. Full variable domain (missing parts from reference TRBV5-4 and TRBJ1-1): ETGVTQSPTHLIKTRGQQVTLRCSSQSGHNTVSWYQQALGQGPQFIFQYYREEENGRGNFPPRFSGLQFPNYSSELNVNALELDDSALYLCASSLEQGAGAFFGQGTRLTVV.

On this clone: The sample has other DNA sequences that encode this CDR3 too. The CDR3: CASSLAGSPSSYEQYF. As DNA, the CDR3 is TGTGCCAGCAGCTTGGCCGGGAGCCCGAGCTCCTACGAGCAGTACTTC. V and J are TRBV5-5 and TRBJ2-7, with a weak D call TRBD2 (6 bases). Trimming shortened V by 0 bases and J by 0 bases, and 13 bases separated the two germline ends. CDR1 and CDR2 (germline): SGHKS, YYEKEE (reference sequence). The CDR3 loop spans 16 amino acids.

The CDR3: CASSPRDSGSSYNEQFF. Here the CDR3 DNA reads TGTGCCAGCTCACCACGAGATAGCGGGAGCTCCTACAATGAGCAGTTCTTC. The gene calls are TRBV18 and TRBJ2-1; 9 nucleotides align to TRBD2. Germline V gene sequence: CDR1 KGHSH, CDR2 LQKENI. V was clipped by 1 base and J by 0 bases; unmatched bases: 4. The CDR3 consists of 17 residues.

The chain carries TRBV9 and TRBJ2-3, with unresolved D. The CDR3 sequence is 15 residues long. With 6 bases removed from V and 2 bases from J, the gap between germline ends came to 16 bases. The V gene's germline CDR1 is SGDLS and CDR2 YYNGEE. In nucleotides, the CDR3 is TGTGCCAGCAAGTTTGGGTTAGGTTTCACAGATACGCAGTATTTT. It codes for CASKFGLGFTDTQYF.

The chain combines TRBV7-2 with TRBJ2-7; 7 positions agree with TRBD1. J was trimmed by 3 bases and V by 7 bases; bases with no gene match: 12. The germline V gene has CDR1 SGHTA and CDR2 FQGNSA. This CDR3 region has 15 residues. CDR3 sequence: CASTRVGGAYYEQYF. CDR3 sequence (DNA): TGTGCCAGCACCCGCGTAGGGGGCGCTTACTACGAGCAGTACTTC.

The genes are TRBV5-1 and TRBJ1-1; 7 positions match TRBD1. Trimming cost V 1 base and J 5 bases; bases outside gene matches: 8. The CDR3 covers 15 residues. Germline V gene data show CDR1 as SGHRS and CDR2 as YFSETQ. The CDR3 reads CASSLLEGARTEAFF. The CDR3 nucleotides read TGCGCCAGCAGCTTGCTCGAGGGGGCGAGGACTGAAGCTTTCTTT.

CDR3 amino acids: CASSPGFTGGPYEQYF. CDR3 DNA: TGTGCCAGCAGCCCAGGGTTTACAGGGGGACCCTACGAGCAGTACTTC. The gene calls are TRBV7-9 and TRBJ2-7; 8 positions agree with TRBD1. The V segment lost 5 bases and the J segment 2 bases; nucleotides outside the gene matches: 11. The CDR3 runs to 16 residues. CDR1 is SEHNR and CDR2 is FQNEAQ in the germline V gene (reference sequence). Full variable domain (missing parts from reference TRBV7-9 and TRBJ2-7): DTGVSQNPRHKITKRGQNVTFRCDPISEHNRLYWYRQTLGQGPEFLTYFQNEAQLEKSRLLSDRFSAERPKGSFSTLEIQRTEQGDSAMYLCASSPGFTGGPYEQYFGPGTRLTVT.

The rearrangement joins TRBV29-1 to TRBJ2-3; the match to TRBD1 covers 10 bases. Trimming cost V 4 bases and J 2 bases; bases outside gene matches: 6. This CDR3 has 15 amino acids. Per germline, CDR1 SQVTM and CDR2 ANQGSEA. The CDR3, as DNA: TGCAGCGTTGCGACAGGGGGCGAAATCACAGATACGCAGTATTTT. This gives the protein CSVATGGEITDTQYF.

The chain employs TRBV5-1 and TRBJ1-4; weak D call: TRBD1 (5 bases). Germline V gene data show CDR1 as SGHRS and CDR2 as YFSETQ. Trimming took off 1 base at V and 7 bases at J, with 11 bases between the two ends. The CDR3 runs to 14 residues. The CDR3 nucleotides are TGCGCCAGCAGCTTGAATCATAGGGGTGAAAAACTGTTTTTT. It encodes CASSLNHRGEKLFF.

A single count supports this clone. V gene TRBV7-6 combines with J gene TRBJ2-7; TRBD2 agrees at 8 bases. V dropped 5 bases and J dropped 3; count of bases not matched to a gene: 18. The CDR3 sequence is 18 residues long. Germline loops: CDR1 SGHVS, CDR2 FNYEAQ. The CDR3 region is CASSPEVGIAGTFYEQYF. DNA of the CDR3: TGTGCCAGCAGCCCAGAGGTAGGGATAGCGGGGACCTTCTACGAGCAGTACTTC.

The rearrangement joins TRBV27 to TRBJ1-2, with no clear D. Germline CDR1 and CDR2: MNHEY and SMNVEV (reference sequence). V gave up 5 bases and J gave up 3 bases, with 19 bases separating them. The CDR3 covers 16 residues. CDR3 sequence (DNA): TGTGCCAGCAGTCCCCGATTGGTCCCTGGGGACTATGGCTACACCTTC. Translated, it gives CASSPRLVPGDYGYTF.

In its sample, this clone was seen once. The chain couples TRBV2 to TRBJ2-2; TRBD1 is a possible D gene (6 bases). The length of the CDR3 is 14 residues. V gave up 6 bases and J gave up 7 bases, with 15 bases separating them. Germline CDR1 reads SNHLY; CDR2 reads FYNNEI. The CDR3 loop reads CASRGDRHRGELFF. The DNA for the CDR3 is TGTGCCAGCAGAGGAGACAGGCACCGCGGGGAGCTGTTTTTT. Using reference TRBV2 and TRBJ2-2 for the parts outside the CDR3, the full variable domain is EPEVTQTPSHQVTQMGQEVILRCVPISNHLYFYWYRQILGQKVEFLVSFYNNEISEKSEIFDDQFSVERPDGSNFTLKIRSTKLEDSAMYFCASRGDRHRGELFFGEGSRLTVL.

The V and J genes are TRBV5-4 and TRBJ2-7; 11 nucleotides agree with TRBD2. Germline V gene data show CDR1 as SGHNT and CDR2 as YYREEE (reference sequence). CDR3 length equals 16 residues. Trimming removed 0 bases from V and 6 bases from J; junction bases left unmatched: 8. CDR3 nucleotides: TGTGCCAGCAGCTTGGGTCTAGCGGGGGGATTGCCCGAGCAGTACTTC. Protein product: CASSLGLAGGLPEQYF.

This rearrangement joins TRBV4-1 to TRBJ1-3, with unresolved D. V was shortened by 0 bases and J by 0 bases, with 9 bases between the two germline ends. The CDR3 has 16 residues. Per germline, CDR1 MGHRA and CDR2 YSYEKL. This CDR3 is CASSQDGRGSGNTIYF. The DNA for the CDR3 is TGCGCCAGCAGCCAAGATGGACGGGGCTCTGGAAACACCATATATTTT.

This chain uses TRBV5-4 with TRBJ1-2; 8 positions agree with TRBD1. V was clipped by 4 bases and J by 3 bases; unmatched bases: 8. Per the germline V gene, CDR1 is SGHNT and CDR2 is YYREEE (reference sequence). CDR3 length equals 15 residues. CDR3 in amino acids: CASSPRTGRDYGYTF. DNA for the CDR3: TGTGCCAGCAGCCCCCGGACAGGGAGAGACTATGGCTACACCTTC.

The chain employs TRBV6-1 and TRBJ1-3, with D uncertain. V lost 5 bases to trimming and J lost 4 bases, with 9 bases between them. CDR1 is MNHNS and CDR2 is SASEGT in the germline V gene. The CDR3 totals 13 residues. The CDR3 bases are TGTGCCAGCAGTCCTCCCCTGGGAAACACCATATATTTT. It yields the protein CASSPPLGNTIYF.

This sequence joins TRBV2 and TRBJ1-1, with 10 bases identical to TRBD1. This CDR3 spans 14 amino acids. The trim removed 5 bases at V and 5 bases at J, leaving 5 bases unmatched. CDR1 and CDR2 from the germline V gene are SNHLY and FYNNEI. CDR3 nucleotides: TGTGCCAGCAGTCCCGGGACAGGGGCTACTGAAGCTTTCTTT. Translation: CASSPGTGATEAFF. Full variable domain (remainder filled in from reference TRBV2 and TRBJ1-1): EPEVTQTPSHQVTQMGQEVILRCVPISNHLYFYWYRQILGQKVEFLVSFYNNEISEKSEIFDDQFSVERPDGSNFTLKIRSTKLEDSAMYFCASSPGTGATEAFFGQGTRLTVV.